This TCR beta chain comes out of a study of T-cell memory formation after mild COVID-19. Study-wide findings and caveats: Pre-infection memory carried some responding clones, suggesting that cross-reactive memory joined. What remained unconfirmed was the SARS-CoV-2 specificity of second-wave clones peaking on day 37.

This clonotype has at least ten counts. Its specificity is unknown. Constant-segment primers and 5'RACE yielded cDNA libraries for TCR alpha and TCR beta, each carrying sample barcodes and UMIs. TCRdb analysed the 5' RACE reads with MiXCR anew, one entry per CDR3 protein. Of 140,000 or so distinct CDR3 sequences in the sample, about 6% were seen once. Per germline, CDR1 ENHRY and CDR2 SYGVKD. Between the trimmed V and J ends, which lost 8 bases and 0 bases, there was a span of 13 bases. This CDR3 region has 14 residues. This clonotype was obtained from an adult woman who had mild COVID-19 (a few samples of this study predate the infection). Cell type and time point are not known. Source material: PBMCs or a T cell subset sorted from them (not recorded which). This chain connects TRBV10-3 to TRBJ1-1; D is perhaps TRBD1 (5 bases). CDR3 loop: CAIASRGMNTEAFF. In nucleotides, the CDR3 is TGTGCCATCGCCTCGCGGGGCATGAACACTGAAGCTTTCTTT.